The clone carrying this T cell receptor beta chain was seen ten or more times. The antigen is unknown. Construction of the TCRbeta library involved unique molecular identifiers. TCRdb analysed the PCR reads with MiXCR anew, one entry per CDR3 protein. Of hundreds of thousands of distinct CDR3 sequences in the sample, roughly 8.2% are singletons; the top ten hold about 8.2%. The sample originates from a study of T-cell reconstitution after alpha-beta-depleted transplantation in children. Germline assignment: CDR1 MDHEN and CDR2 SYDVKM. The CDR3 consists of 13 residues. Trimming removed 2 bases from V and 3 bases from J, with 7 bases in between. Notes on the study in general: T-cell counts and diversity at one year post-transplant came mainly from newly produced T cells.

The specimen was peripheral blood, collected 360 days after TCRalphabeta/CD19-depleted stem cell transplant. This sequence joins TRBV28 and TRBJ1-2; D is ambiguous. The clonotype originates from a female patient aged 2 to 10 who had a stem cell transplant for Fanconi anemia, so the T cells may come from the graft donor. Written as DNA, the CDR3 is TGTGCCAGCAGTTTAGGCCGAGACTATGGCTACACCTTC. This gives the protein CASSLGRDYGYTF.